This is a list of T cell receptor beta chains from one sample in a study of T cell responses to AZD1222 COVID-19 vaccine. TCRdb's copy holds only in-frame clones and misses some; the assay was immunoSEQ multiplex PCR. This sample has roughly 140,000 clones, with approximately 90% found just once. This sample comprised peripheral blood, obtained on day 0 of AZD1222 vaccination. These receptors were taken from an adult in good health. Both conserved end residues are part of each CDR3. Each record gives: CDR3 DNA, CDR3 protein, D gene, V gene, clone size, J gene. A D gene is named only where the DNA matches it firmly. A row's size may be missing; if present it is once, few, many or a size class.

CDR3 DNA: TGTGCCAGCAGTTTTGACAGGGTTTTGAACACTGAAGCTTTCTTT; CDR3 protein: CASSFDRVLNTEAFF; D gene: TRBD1; V gene: TRBV7-2; clone size: NA; J gene: TRBJ1-1
CDR3 DNA: TGTGCCAGCACCGATCCGGGACGGAGCTCCTACAATGAGCAGTTCTTC; CDR3 protein: CASTDPGRSSYNEQFF; D gene: NA; V gene: TRBV28; clone size: NA; J gene: TRBJ2-1
CDR3 DNA: TGTGCCAGCAGTCTCCGGGGAGCTGGGGCCAACGTCCTGACTTTC; CDR3 protein: CASSLRGAGANVLTF; D gene: NA; V gene: TRBV27; clone size: NA; J gene: TRBJ2-6
CDR3 DNA: TGCGCCAGCAGCTTGGCCGAGGGGCGACAAGAGACCCAGTACTTC; CDR3 protein: CASSLAEGRQETQYF; D gene: NA; V gene: TRBV5-1; clone size: NA; J gene: TRBJ2-5
CDR3 DNA: TGTGCCTGGAGTAGAGGTCAGGGAAGAGGACCCCTCCACTTT; CDR3 protein: CAWSRGQGRGPLHF; D gene: NA; V gene: TRBV30; clone size: NA; J gene: TRBJ1-6
CDR3 DNA: TGTGCCAGCAGCTTGCCTAGCGGGAGTTCGCAGTTCTTC; CDR3 protein: CASSLPSGSSQFF; D gene: TRBD2; V gene: TRBV5-6; clone size: NA; J gene: TRBJ2-1
CDR3 DNA: TGTGCCAGCAGTTTCCGGGCGAATCAAATGGGTGGCTACACCTTC; CDR3 protein: CASSFRANQMGGYTF; D gene: NA; V gene: TRBV28; clone size: NA; J gene: TRBJ1-2
CDR3 DNA: TGTGCCACCAGCAGAGACGGAGCGGGAGGTTACAATGAGCAGTTCTTC; CDR3 protein: CATSRDGAGGYNEQFF; D gene: TRBD2; V gene: TRBV15; clone size: NA; J gene: TRBJ2-1
CDR3 DNA: TGTGCCAGCAGTTCGGACAGGGGGCACCAAGAGACCCAGTACTTC; CDR3 protein: CASSSDRGHQETQYF; D gene: TRBD1; V gene: TRBV27; clone size: NA; J gene: TRBJ2-5
CDR3 DNA: TGCAGTGCTAGTGGACAGGGGGCGGGCACAGATACGCAGTATTTT; CDR3 protein: CSASGQGAGTDTQYF; D gene: TRBD1; V gene: TRBV20-1; clone size: NA; J gene: TRBJ2-3
CDR3 DNA: TGTGCCAGCAGCACTCTCCCCGGGACAAAGCAGTACTTC; CDR3 protein: CASSTLPGTKQYF; D gene: NA; V gene: TRBV11-1; clone size: NA; J gene: TRBJ2-7
CDR3 DNA: TGTGCCAGCAGCCTCGGGACAGAAGAAAAACTGTTTTTT; CDR3 protein: CASSLGTEEKLFF; D gene: TRBD1; V gene: TRBV7-9; clone size: NA; J gene: TRBJ1-4
CDR3 DNA: TGTGCCAGCAGTTTAATGAGCTATGGCTACACCTTC; CDR3 protein: CASSLMSYGYTF; D gene: NA; V gene: TRBV28; clone size: NA; J gene: TRBJ1-2
CDR3 DNA: TGTGCCAGCAGCTTATCGCGGTTCTACGAGCAGTACTTC; CDR3 protein: CASSLSRFYEQYF; D gene: NA; V gene: TRBV7-2; clone size: NA; J gene: TRBJ2-7
CDR3 DNA: TGCGCCAGCAGCTTGGGGACTAGTTACAATGAGCAGTTCTTC; CDR3 protein: CASSLGTSYNEQFF; D gene: TRBD2; V gene: TRBV5-1; clone size: NA; J gene: TRBJ2-1
CDR3 DNA: TGTGCCAGCAGTTTATGGGGACAGGGTCATGGCTACACCTTC; CDR3 protein: CASSLWGQGHGYTF; D gene: TRBD1; V gene: TRBV28; clone size: NA; J gene: TRBJ1-2
CDR3 DNA: TGCGCCAGCAGCACTCGACAGGGCTTTAATGAAAAACTGTTTTTT; CDR3 protein: CASSTRQGFNEKLFF; D gene: TRBD1; V gene: TRBV5-1; clone size: NA; J gene: TRBJ1-4
CDR3 DNA: TGTGCCAGCAGACCACAAACAGATACGCAGTATTTT; CDR3 protein: CASRPQTDTQYF; D gene: NA; V gene: TRBV7-2; clone size: NA; J gene: TRBJ2-3
CDR3 DNA: TGTGCCAGCAGCCAAGAACTAGCGGGCTTCACGCAGTATTTT; CDR3 protein: CASSQELAGFTQYF; D gene: TRBD2; V gene: TRBV4-2; clone size: NA; J gene: TRBJ2-3
CDR3 DNA: TGTGCCAGCAGCACCCATGGTCCTAGCGGAAGCACAGATACGCAGTATTTT; CDR3 protein: CASSTHGPSGSTDTQYF; D gene: TRBD2; V gene: TRBV4-2; clone size: NA; J gene: TRBJ2-3
CDR3 DNA: TGTGCCAGCAGCCTGGGACAGGGCCATGGCTACACCTTC; CDR3 protein: CASSLGQGHGYTF; D gene: TRBD1; V gene: TRBV3-1/TRBV3-2; clone size: NA; J gene: TRBJ1-2
CDR3 DNA: TGTGCCAGCAGCCTCAAGGGGGGCGGAGGGGTTGGCTACACCTTC; CDR3 protein: CASSLKGGGGVGYTF; D gene: NA; V gene: TRBV3-1/TRBV3-2; clone size: NA; J gene: TRBJ1-2
CDR3 DNA: TGTGCCAGCAGTGAAGTAGGGGTTCCTAATGAAAAACTGTTTTTT; CDR3 protein: CASSEVGVPNEKLFF; D gene: NA; V gene: TRBV2; clone size: NA; J gene: TRBJ1-4
CDR3 DNA: TGTGCCAGCTCACCTACACAGGGGGCAAACTCCTACGAGCAGTACTTC; CDR3 protein: CASSPTQGANSYEQYF; D gene: TRBD1; V gene: TRBV18; clone size: NA; J gene: TRBJ2-7
CDR3 DNA: TGTGCCAGCAGCGACCTAGGTGGGACGCAGTATTTT; CDR3 protein: CASSDLGGTQYF; D gene: NA; V gene: TRBV7-3; clone size: NA; J gene: TRBJ2-3
CDR3 DNA: TGTGCCAGCAGTGATAAGAGGGGCTACGAGCAGTACTTC; CDR3 protein: CASSDKRGYEQYF; D gene: NA; V gene: TRBV2; clone size: NA; J gene: TRBJ2-7
CDR3 DNA: TGTGCCAGCAGATCGACAGGGTCGTACGAGCAGTACTTC; CDR3 protein: CASRSTGSYEQYF; D gene: TRBD1; V gene: TRBV12-3/TRBV12-4; clone size: NA; J gene: TRBJ2-7
CDR3 DNA: TGTGCCAGCTCACCGAGAGCGGGAGCCGAGCAGTACTTC; CDR3 protein: CASSPRAGAEQYF; D gene: TRBD2; V gene: TRBV18; clone size: NA; J gene: TRBJ2-7
CDR3 DNA: TGTGCCAGCCGGACAGGGGGTTACTTCCCTGAAGCTTTCTTT; CDR3 protein: CASRTGGYFPEAFF; D gene: TRBD1; V gene: TRBV2; clone size: NA; J gene: TRBJ1-1
CDR3 DNA: TGTGCCAGCAGCCCGGGACTAGCGGCTCAAGAGACCCAGTACTTC; CDR3 protein: CASSPGLAAQETQYF; D gene: TRBD2; V gene: TRBV5-5; clone size: NA; J gene: TRBJ2-5
CDR3 DNA: TGTGCCAGCAGCTCCGGACAGAGGGTCCAAGAGACCCAGTACTTC; CDR3 protein: CASSSGQRVQETQYF; D gene: NA; V gene: TRBV7-2; clone size: NA; J gene: TRBJ2-5
CDR3 DNA: TGTGCCAGCAGCTTTTCAGGGACCGGAGAGACCCAGTACTTC; CDR3 protein: CASSFSGTGETQYF; D gene: NA; V gene: TRBV5-8; clone size: NA; J gene: TRBJ2-5
CDR3 DNA: TGTGCCAGCAGTCCCGGGACTAGCAATGAGCAGTTCTTC; CDR3 protein: CASSPGTSNEQFF; D gene: TRBD2; V gene: TRBV6-2/TRBV6-3; clone size: NA; J gene: TRBJ2-1
CDR3 DNA: TGTGCCAGCAAGGTGTGGGGGGCTCTGAACACTGAAGCTTTCTTT; CDR3 protein: CASKVWGALNTEAFF; D gene: NA; V gene: TRBV27; clone size: NA; J gene: TRBJ1-1
CDR3 DNA: TGTGCCAGCAGTAAGCTTATGGTAGTGAACACTGAAGCTTTCTTT; CDR3 protein: CASSKLMVVNTEAFF; D gene: NA; V gene: TRBV5-5; clone size: NA; J gene: TRBJ1-1
CDR3 DNA: TGCAGTGCTAGTGAAACGAACAGGATTAACACTGGTGCTTTCTTT; CDR3 protein: CSASETNRINTGAFF; D gene: NA; V gene: TRBV20-1; clone size: NA; J gene: TRBJ1-1
CDR3 DNA: TGTGCCGGACACACAGATACGCAGTATTTT; CDR3 protein: CAGHTDTQYF; D gene: NA; V gene: TRBV21-1; clone size: NA; J gene: TRBJ2-3
CDR3 DNA: TGTGCCAGAAGGGGGTCCCCAAACTCACCCCTCCACTTT; CDR3 protein: CARRGSPNSPLHF; D gene: NA; V gene: TRBV5-3; clone size: NA; J gene: TRBJ1-6
CDR3 DNA: TGTGCCAGCGGGACGCCGAGCTCCTACGAGCAGTACTTC; CDR3 protein: CASGTPSSYEQYF; D gene: NA; V gene: TRBV28; clone size: once; J gene: TRBJ2-7
CDR3 DNA: TGTGCCAGCAGCTTTACAGACAGGGCGAATTCACCCCTCCACTTT; CDR3 protein: CASSFTDRANSPLHF; D gene: TRBD1; V gene: TRBV5-6; clone size: NA; J gene: TRBJ1-6
CDR3 DNA: TGCGCCAGCAGCCCTTCCAGGGGGAACTATGGCTACACCTTC; CDR3 protein: CASSPSRGNYGYTF; D gene: TRBD1; V gene: TRBV4-3; clone size: NA; J gene: TRBJ1-2
CDR3 DNA: TGTGCCAGCAGTCCCCGGACGCAGTATTTCGAGTTCTTC; CDR3 protein: CASSPRTQYFEFF; D gene: NA; V gene: TRBV12-3/TRBV12-4; clone size: NA; J gene: TRBJ2-1
CDR3 DNA: TGTGCCAGCGCCGGGGGGGGCGGAGATACGCAGTATTTT; CDR3 protein: CASAGGGGDTQYF; D gene: TRBD2; V gene: TRBV7-2; clone size: NA; J gene: TRBJ2-3
CDR3 DNA: TGTGCCAGCAGCCAAGGGAGTCGGGGCAATCAGCCCCAGCATTTT; CDR3 protein: CASSQGSRGNQPQHF; D gene: NA; V gene: TRBV3-1/TRBV3-2; clone size: few; J gene: TRBJ1-5
CDR3 DNA: TGTGCCAGCAGTTCGGCTAGCGGAACCTCCTACGAGCAGTACTTC; CDR3 protein: CASSSASGTSYEQYF; D gene: TRBD2; V gene: TRBV6-2/TRBV6-3; clone size: NA; J gene: TRBJ2-7
CDR3 DNA: TGTGCCAGCAGGCCGGACAGGGGCTCTGGAAACACCATATATTTT; CDR3 protein: CASRPDRGSGNTIYF; D gene: TRBD1; V gene: TRBV6-5; clone size: NA; J gene: TRBJ1-3
CDR3 DNA: TGTGCCAGCAGCTTAGTCGAGGCCAGTTACTATGGCTACACCTTC; CDR3 protein: CASSLVEASYYGYTF; D gene: NA; V gene: TRBV7-8; clone size: once; J gene: TRBJ1-2
CDR3 DNA: TGTGCCAGCAGTGAAAGCGGGGAGCTGTTTTTT; CDR3 protein: CASSESGELFF; D gene: NA; V gene: TRBV27; clone size: NA; J gene: TRBJ2-2
CDR3 DNA: TGTGCCAGCAGTGACAGGGTTGAAAAACTGTTTTTT; CDR3 protein: CASSDRVEKLFF; D gene: TRBD1; V gene: TRBV28; clone size: NA; J gene: TRBJ1-4
CDR3 DNA: TGTGCCAGCAGCTTGGGACTTAACTACGAGCAGTACTTC; CDR3 protein: CASSLGLNYEQYF; D gene: NA; V gene: TRBV11-1; clone size: NA; J gene: TRBJ2-7
CDR3 DNA: TGTGCCAGCAGCTTAGAGCAGGGGGGAAGTTCCTTC; CDR3 protein: CASSLEQGGSSF; D gene: NA; V gene: TRBV7-9; clone size: NA; J gene: TRBJ2-7
CDR3 DNA: TGTGCCAGCAGCTTGACAGGAAGGGGGCGGGCCGGGGAGCTGTTTTTT; CDR3 protein: CASSLTGRGRAGELFF; D gene: TRBD1; V gene: TRBV5-4; clone size: NA; J gene: TRBJ2-2
CDR3 DNA: TGTGCCAGTAGTAAGGTCGGGAGTGGGCCAGATACGCAGTATTTT; CDR3 protein: CASSKVGSGPDTQYF; D gene: NA; V gene: TRBV19; clone size: NA; J gene: TRBJ2-3
CDR3 DNA: TGTGCCAGCAGCCCCTCTACGAACACCGGGGAGCTGTTTTTT; CDR3 protein: CASSPSTNTGELFF; D gene: NA; V gene: TRBV5-4; clone size: NA; J gene: TRBJ2-2